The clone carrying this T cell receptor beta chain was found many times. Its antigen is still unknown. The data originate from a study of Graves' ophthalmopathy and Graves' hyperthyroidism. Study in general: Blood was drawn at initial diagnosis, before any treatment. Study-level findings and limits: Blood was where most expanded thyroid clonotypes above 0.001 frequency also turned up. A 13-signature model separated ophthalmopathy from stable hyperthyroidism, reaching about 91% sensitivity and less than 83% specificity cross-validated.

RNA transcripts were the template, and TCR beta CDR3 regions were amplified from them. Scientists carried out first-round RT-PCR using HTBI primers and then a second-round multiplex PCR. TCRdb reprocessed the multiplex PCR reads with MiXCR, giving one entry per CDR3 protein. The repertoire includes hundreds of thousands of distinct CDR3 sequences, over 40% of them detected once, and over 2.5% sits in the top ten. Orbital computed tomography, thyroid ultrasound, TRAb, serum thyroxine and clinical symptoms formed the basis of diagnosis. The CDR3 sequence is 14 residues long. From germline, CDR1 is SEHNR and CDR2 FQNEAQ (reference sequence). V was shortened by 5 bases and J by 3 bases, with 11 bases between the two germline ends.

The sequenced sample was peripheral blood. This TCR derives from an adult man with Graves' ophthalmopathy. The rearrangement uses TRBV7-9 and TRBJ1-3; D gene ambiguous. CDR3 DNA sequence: TGTGCCAGCAGCACCGGCCACCATGGAAACACCATATATTTT. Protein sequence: CASSTGHHGNTIYF.